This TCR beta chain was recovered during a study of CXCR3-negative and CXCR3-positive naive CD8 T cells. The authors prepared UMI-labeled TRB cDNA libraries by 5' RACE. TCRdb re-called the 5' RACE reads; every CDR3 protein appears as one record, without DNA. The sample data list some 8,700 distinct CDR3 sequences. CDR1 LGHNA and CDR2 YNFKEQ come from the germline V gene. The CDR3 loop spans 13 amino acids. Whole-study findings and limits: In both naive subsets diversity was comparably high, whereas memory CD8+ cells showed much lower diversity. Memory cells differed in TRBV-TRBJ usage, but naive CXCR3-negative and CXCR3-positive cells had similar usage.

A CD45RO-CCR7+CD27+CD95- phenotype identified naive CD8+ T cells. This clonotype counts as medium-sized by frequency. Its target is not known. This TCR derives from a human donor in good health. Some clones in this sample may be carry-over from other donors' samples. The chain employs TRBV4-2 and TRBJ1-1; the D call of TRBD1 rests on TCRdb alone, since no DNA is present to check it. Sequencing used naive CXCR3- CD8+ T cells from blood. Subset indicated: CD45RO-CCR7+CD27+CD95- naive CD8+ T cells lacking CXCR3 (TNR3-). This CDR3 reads CASGQLMNTEAFF.